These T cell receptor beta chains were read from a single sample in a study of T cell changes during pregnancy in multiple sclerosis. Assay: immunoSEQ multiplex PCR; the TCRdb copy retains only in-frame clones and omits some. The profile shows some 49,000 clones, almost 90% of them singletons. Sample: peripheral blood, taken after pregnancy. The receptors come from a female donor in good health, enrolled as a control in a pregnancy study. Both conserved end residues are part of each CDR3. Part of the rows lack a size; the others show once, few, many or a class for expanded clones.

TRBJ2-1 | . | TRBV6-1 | CASSEAAGGYNEQFF
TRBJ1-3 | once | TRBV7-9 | CASSFAGGNGARENTIYF
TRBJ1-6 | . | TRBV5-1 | CASSPRGQGANSPLHF
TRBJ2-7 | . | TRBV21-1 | CASSKKGLAYEQYF
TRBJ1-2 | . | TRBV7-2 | CASSTMGRDYGYTF
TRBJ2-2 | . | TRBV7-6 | CASSPVAGELFF
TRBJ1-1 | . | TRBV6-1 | CASTQGQNTEAFF
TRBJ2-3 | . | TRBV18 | CASSPLGQSSTDTQYF
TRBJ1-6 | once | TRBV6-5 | CASTWTGSNSPLHF
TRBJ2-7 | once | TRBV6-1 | CASGGGYEQYF
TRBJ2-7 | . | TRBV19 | CASSMLWDRASEQYF
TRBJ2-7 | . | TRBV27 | CASNRGTGPSYEQYF
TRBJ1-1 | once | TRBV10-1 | CASNRARDTEAFF
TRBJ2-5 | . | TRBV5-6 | CASSRGLWGSGETQYF
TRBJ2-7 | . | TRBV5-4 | CASSLQGVGYEQYF
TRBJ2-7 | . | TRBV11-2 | CASRPIKLMTSGGSYEQYF
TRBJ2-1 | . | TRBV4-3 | CASSQVHAGLIGGGGATNEQFF
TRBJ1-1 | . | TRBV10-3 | CAISGTARNTEAFF
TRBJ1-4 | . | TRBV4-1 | CASRYLGQGSEKLFF
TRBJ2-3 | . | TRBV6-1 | CASSESLAGGTDTQYF
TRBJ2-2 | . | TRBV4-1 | CASSQVFYGELFF
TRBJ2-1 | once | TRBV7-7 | CASSSPLAGGEQFF
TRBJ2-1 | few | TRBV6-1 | CASSEKDSPPNEQFF
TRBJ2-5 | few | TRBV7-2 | CASSLGGREPQKTQYF
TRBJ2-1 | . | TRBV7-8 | CASSLVNNEQFF
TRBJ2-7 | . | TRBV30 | CAWRSDRGLLEQYF
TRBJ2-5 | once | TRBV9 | CASSGGGVQETQYF
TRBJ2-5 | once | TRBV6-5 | CASSYGWGGQETQYF
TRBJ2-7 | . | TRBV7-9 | CASSLPIAERAYEQYF
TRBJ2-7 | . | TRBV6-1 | CASSRDRASYEQYF
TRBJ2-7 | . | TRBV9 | CASSSLYEQYF
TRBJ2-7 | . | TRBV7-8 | CASSLTGTGGTYEQYF
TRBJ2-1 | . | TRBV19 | CASSGFSGGLGSEQFF
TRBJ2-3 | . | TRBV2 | CASSDRQANTDTQYF
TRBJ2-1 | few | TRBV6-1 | CASTLDRATYNEQFF
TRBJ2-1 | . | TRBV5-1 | CASSLSGTNYNEQFF